Each of the 20 T cell receptor beta chains below was sequenced from the same sample in a study of esophageal squamous cell carcinoma under preoperative chemotherapy. TCRdb reprocessed the PCR reads via MiXCR and lists one record per CDR3 protein. The table records about 32,000 distinct CDR3 sequences, around 50% of them present only once. Time point denoted: after preoperative PTX-NDP chemotherapy. Sampling was conducted from a patient given preoperative chemotherapy. These TCRs come from a human donor with esophageal squamous cell carcinoma. The donor label of this sample is uncertain.

This clonotype has a count of ten or more. The CDR3 sequence is CASSRGSGGDNEQFF. The CDR3 nucleotides read TGTGCCAGCAGTAGGGGTAGCGGGGGAGACAATGAGCAGTTCTTC. This chain connects TRBV12-3 or TRBV12-4 to TRBJ2-1, with 9 bases matching TRBD2. Trimming at V came to 5 bases and at J to 5 bases, leaving 7 bases not matched to a gene. There are 15 residues in the CDR3.

This clonotype occurred many times. The chain links TRBV12-3 or TRBV12-4 to TRBJ1-3; 9 bases match TRBD1. With V trimmed by 6 bases and J by 2 bases, 5 bases remained unmatched. The CDR3 extends over 15 amino acids. CDR3 sequence: CASRRQGGTGNTIYF. The CDR3 nucleotides are TGTGCCAGCAGAAGACAGGGGGGTACTGGAAACACCATATATTTT.

This clonotype is categorized as medium-sized. The gene calls are TRBV12-3 or TRBV12-4 and TRBJ2-6, with 7 bases that match TRBD1. The CDR3 has 16 amino acids. After removal of 7 bases from V and 0 bases from J, the junction contained 6 bases not matched to a gene. As DNA, the CDR3 is TGTGCCAGCAAGGGGGCAGCCCCCTCTGGGGCCAACGTCCTGACTTTC. Residues: CASKGAAPSGANVLTF.

This clonotype occurred many times. The chain links TRBV12-3 or TRBV12-4 to TRBJ2-5; TRBD2 aligns across 8 bases. The junction had 6 bases not matched to a gene; V was cut back by 2 bases and J by 1 base. The CDR3 has 16 residues. The CDR3 reads CASSLRGGRRQETQYF. The CDR3 region has the DNA TGTGCCAGCAGTTTACGGGGGGGCCGACGCCAAGAGACCCAGTACTTC.

The V gene is TRBV7-3, the J gene TRBJ2-3, with D possibly being TRBD1 or TRBD2 (6 bases each). Germline V lookup: CDR1 SGHTA, CDR2 FQGTGA. Trimming took 1 base from V and 5 from J, leaving 13 bases between them. This CDR3 region has 15 residues. The CDR3, as DNA: TGTGCCAGCAGCTTAATAGGAGGGGGTGAAGATACGCAGTATTTT. It encodes CASSLIGGGEDTQYF. Together with reference TRBV7-3 and TRBJ2-3, the CDR3 gives the full variable domain: GAGVSQTPSNKVTEKGKYVELRCDPISGHTALYWYRQSLGQGPEFLIYFQGTGAADDSGLPNDRFFAVRPEGSVSTLKIQRTERGDSAVYLCASSLIGGGEDTQYFGPGTRLTVL.

The chain links TRBV7-9 to TRBJ2-1; 14 bases agree with TRBD2. This CDR3 comprises 18 residues. V lost 3 bases, J lost 8 bases, and 12 bases stayed unmatched. CDR1 SEHNR and CDR2 FQNEAQ come from the germline V gene (reference sequence). This CDR3 is CASSLGGTSGSRTDEQFF. The CDR3 DNA reads as TGTGCCAGCAGCTTGGGGGGGACTAGCGGGAGTCGAACCGATGAGCAGTTCTTC.

The chain couples TRBV7-2 to TRBJ2-3, with TRBD2 as a possible D gene (6 bases). V gave up 0 bases and J gave up 2 bases, with 9 bases separating them. Germline CDR1 is SGHTA and CDR2 is FQGNSA. The CDR3 is made up of 15 amino acids. The CDR3 region is CASSLAGRHTDTQYF. Here the CDR3 DNA reads TGTGCCAGCAGCTTAGCTGGGAGGCACACAGATACGCAGTATTTT.

Within the sample, this clonotype is medium-sized (0.01 to 0.1%). V and J are TRBV6-1 and TRBJ2-7; 9 bases align to TRBD1. The CDR3 totals 16 residues. Trimming cost V 5 bases and J 4 bases; bases outside gene matches: 12. Germline V gene lookup returns CDR1 MNHNS and CDR2 SASEGT. The CDR3, as DNA: TGTGCCAGCAGTCGGGCCATCGGGACAGGGAGTTACGAGCAGTACTTC. Amino acid sequence: CASSRAIGTGSYEQYF.

At least ten counts were recorded for this clonotype. This chain joins TRBV6-5 and TRBJ2-7; 10 bases line up with TRBD1. The length of the CDR3 is 15 residues. Germline-derived CDR1 and CDR2 are MNHEY and SVGAGI. V was pared by 5 bases and J by 2 bases, with 6 bases of the junction left unmatched. The DNA for the CDR3 is TGTGCCAGCAGTCGATGGGGACAGGGGCCCTACGAGCAGTACTTC. It codes for CASSRWGQGPYEQYF.

As regards this clonotype: At one end the junction does not follow the germline gene, possibly because of a read error. The CDR3 DNA reads as TGTGCCAGCAGCTTTTCGGGGGGGGGGGCCAAAGATACTCAGTATTTC. It yields the protein CASSFSGGGAKDTQYF. The rearrangement uses TRBV7-6 and TRBJ2-3; 8 positions match TRBD2. Germline values: CDR1 SGHVS, CDR2 FNYEAQ. The CDR3 sequence is 16 residues long.

Comment on this clonotype: A much bigger clone sits one base away, suggesting this may be a read error. The chain combines TRBV7-3 with TRBJ2-5; weak D call: TRBD1 (5 bases). The CDR3 is 13 residues long. CDR1 is SGHTA, CDR2 FQGTGA, per germline. Trimming removed 3 bases from V and 2 bases from J, with 7 bases in between. The CDR3 bases are TGTGCCAGCAGCTTTCAGGGTCAAGAGACCCAGTACTTC. Protein product: CASSFQGQETQYF.

The genes are TRBV7-8 and TRBJ2-3; D may be TRBD1 or TRBD2 (5 bases each). The J call may be incorrect, as the DNA end agrees better with TRBJ2-7. Germline lookup yields CDR1 SGHVS and CDR2 FQNEAQ. CDR3 length: 15 amino acids. This CDR3 is CASSYRDLTYNEQYF. CDR3 sequence (DNA): TGTGCCAGCAGCTACCGGGACCTTACTTACAATGAGCAGTACTTC.

Regarding this clonotype: One junction end does not reproduce the germline sequence, and a read error may be involved. This chain links TRBV11-1 with TRBJ2-4; D possibly corresponds to TRBD2 (5 bases). CDR1 and CDR2 from the germline V gene are SGHAT and FQDESV (reference sequence). The CDR3 covers 14 residues. The CDR3 here is CASTGVRAKNIQYF. CDR3 nucleotide sequence: TGTGCCAGCACCGGGGTGAGAGCCAAAAACATTCAGTATTTC.

The V and J genes are TRBV7-2 and TRBJ2-5; D is perhaps TRBD1 or TRBD2 (6 bases each). The V end was cut by 11 bases, the J end by 6 bases, with 22 bases between. Germline V gene lookup returns CDR1 SGHTA and CDR2 FQGNSA. The CDR3 totals 14 residues. CDR3 loop: CARGFGGGSKTQYF. As DNA, the CDR3 is TGTGCCCGCGGCTTTGGAGGGGGTTCAAAGACCCAGTACTTC.

Judged by abundance, this clonotype is medium-sized. V is TRBV11-2 and J is TRBJ2-3; TRBD1 or TRBD2 may be the D gene (5 bases each). The CDR3 consists of 15 residues. The germline V gene encodes CDR1 SGHAT and CDR2 FQNNGV. The V end lost 5 bases, the J end lost 2 bases, and 14 bases lay between the germline ends. CDR3 residues: CASSDGAGTTDTQYF. The CDR3 coding sequence is TGTGCCAGCAGCGATGGGGCAGGGACCACAGATACGCAGTATTTT.

The V and J genes are TRBV7-2 and TRBJ2-4; unclear D gene. V was clipped by 6 bases and J by 8 bases, with 14 bases between them. Germline values: CDR1 SGHTA, CDR2 FQGNSA. The CDR3 contains 13 residues. The CDR3 protein is CASRLTDQDIQYF. As DNA, the CDR3 is TGTGCCAGCAGGCTCACAGACCAAGACATTCAGTACTTC.

The rearrangement uses TRBV7-8 and TRBJ2-3; D may correspond to TRBD1 or TRBD2 (6 bases each). The ends were cut back, 11 bases at V and 1 base at J, with 19 bases in the middle. Germline V lookup: CDR1 SGHVS, CDR2 FQNEAQ. This CDR3 contains 15 residues. The CDR3: CAAGLVGGGTDTQYF. The CDR3 DNA follows: TGTGCCGCCGGCTTAGTGGGGGGCGGCACAGATACGCAGTATTTT. Together with reference TRBV7-8 and TRBJ2-3, the CDR3 gives the full variable domain: GAGVSQSPRYKVAKRGQDVALRCDPISGHVSLFWYQQALGQGPEFLTYFQNEAQLDKSGLPSDRFFAERPEGSVSTLKIQRTQQEDSAVYLCAAGLVGGGTDTQYFGPGTRLTVL.

This clonotype appeared many times. A much larger clone differs by one base, so this may be a read error. The CDR3: CASTVGEGGRETQFF. CDR3 nucleotide sequence: TGTGCCAGCACCGTAGGAGAAGGTGGTAGAGAGACCCAGTTCTTC. This chain connects TRBV11-2 to TRBJ2-1; unclear D gene. V was pared by 7 bases and J by 13 bases, with 26 bases between. In germline, CDR1 is SGHAT, CDR2 FQNNGV. This CDR3 is 15 amino acids long.

As regards this clonotype: The junction and the germline gene differ at one end; a read error may be behind it. The chain combines TRBV12-3 or TRBV12-4 with TRBJ2-3; tentative D call: TRBD1 (5 bases). The CDR3 length is 14 residues. The CDR3 sequence is CASSPRQNKDIQYF. In DNA, the CDR3 is TGTGCCAGCAGTCCTCGACAGAACAAAGACATTCAGTATTTC.

Details on this clonotype: Its ends do not fully match the called genes, so a read error is possible. The chain combines TRBV12-3 or TRBV12-4 with TRBJ2-3, with TRBD2 identical over 9 bases. The CDR3 is 19 residues long. In DNA, the CDR3 is TGTGCCAGCAGTTTAGCGTCCCTTAGCGGGGGTGTGAGCACAGATACGCAGTTTTTT. Its translation: CASSLASLSGGVSTDTQFF.